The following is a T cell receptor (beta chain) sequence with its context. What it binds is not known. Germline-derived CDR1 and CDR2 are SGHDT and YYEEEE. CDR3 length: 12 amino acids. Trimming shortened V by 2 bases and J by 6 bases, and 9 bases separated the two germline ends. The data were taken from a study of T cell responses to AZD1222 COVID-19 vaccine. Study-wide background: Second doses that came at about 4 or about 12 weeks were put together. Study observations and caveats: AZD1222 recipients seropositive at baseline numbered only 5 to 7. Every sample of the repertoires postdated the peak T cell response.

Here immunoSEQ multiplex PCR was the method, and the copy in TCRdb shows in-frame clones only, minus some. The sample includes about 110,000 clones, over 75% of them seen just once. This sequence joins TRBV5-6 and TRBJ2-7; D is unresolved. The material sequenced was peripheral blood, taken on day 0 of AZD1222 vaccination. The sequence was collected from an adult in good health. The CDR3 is CASSFWVREQYF. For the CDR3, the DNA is TGTGCCAGCAGCTTCTGGGTCCGCGAGCAGTACTTC.